The 21 T cell receptor beta chains presented below share a single source sample, sequenced in a study of human T cells and chemical hapten exposure. TCRdb redid the calling of the RACE reads with MiXCR, one entry per CDR3 protein. The repertoire holds roughly 380,000 distinct CDR3 sequences, 4.8% seen once, with around 2.3% in the top ten. Time point noted: patch test 1, 2 weeks after DPC sensitization. Treatment described: therapeutic diphenylcyclopropenone sensitization with weekly scalp DPC. The source material was whole blood, sampled in connection with sensitization to the hapten diphenylcyclopropenone (DPC). These receptor sequences come from a woman aged 45-60 years with alopecia areata. Some clones in this sample may be carry-over from other donors' samples.

This clonotype was recorded at least ten times. The chain has TRBV20-1 and TRBJ2-2; maybe TRBD2 (7 bases). Germline V CDR1 and CDR2: DFQATT, SNEGSKA (reference sequence). V was trimmed by 3 bases and J by 4 bases, leaving 12 bases between them. The CDR3 contains 14 residues. The CDR3 region has the DNA TGCAGTGCTAGTACGGGGGGCACCACCGGGGAGCTGTTTTTT. It specifies CSASTGGTTGELFF.

This clonotype has ten or more counts. This rearrangement joins TRBV20-1 to TRBJ2-1; no definite D call. The germline V gene has CDR1 DFQATT and CDR2 SNEGSKA (reference sequence). CDR3 length: 11 amino acids. CDR3 sequence (DNA): TGCGGGGTATGGTCAGGCAATGAGCAGTTCTTC. The encoded protein is CGVWSGNEQFF.

This chain connects TRBV9 to TRBJ2-6; no clear D gene. Trimming removed 4 bases at V and 4 bases at J, with 6 bases between. Germline CDR1 SGDLS, CDR2 YYNGEE. CDR3 length: 13 amino acids. CDR3 coding DNA: TGTGCCAGCAGCTCCGGCGGGGCCAACGTCCTGACTTTC. It yields the protein CASSSGGANVLTF.

This clonotype occurred many times. The V gene is TRBV28, the J gene TRBJ2-1, with D unresolved. Trimming pared 2 bases from V and 3 bases from J, leaving 5 bases between. Germline V lookup: CDR1 MDHEN, CDR2 SYDVKM. The CDR3 totals 13 residues. The DNA for the CDR3 is TGTGCCAGCAGTTTAATGGACTACAATGAGCAGTTCTTC. It translates to CASSLMDYNEQFF.

There are many counts of this clonotype. This rearrangement joins TRBV5-1 to TRBJ2-7; D gene uncertain. The CDR3 is 16 residues long. Germline loops: CDR1 SGHRS, CDR2 YFSETQ. V shed 4 bases and J shed 4 bases, with 21 bases lying between them. CDR3 nucleotides: TGCGCCAGCAGCACCCGGACGGACCTACTGGCGTACGAGCAGTACTTC. It specifies CASSTRTDLLAYEQYF.

This clonotype has at least ten counts. The CDR3 DNA is TGTGCCATCAGTGAGTTTGCAGGGGTGGCCAAAAACATTCAGTACTTC. Its protein product is CAISEFAGVAKNIQYF. The chain is built from TRBV10-3 and TRBJ2-4; D might be TRBD1 (6 bases). This CDR3 spans 16 amino acids. V was shortened by 1 base and J by 1 base, with 11 bases between the two germline ends. Germline values: CDR1 ENHRY, CDR2 SYGVKD.

This clonotype showed up many times. The chain has TRBV12-3 or TRBV12-4 and TRBJ2-1; 11 nucleotides agree with TRBD2. CDR3 length: 15 residues. The junction had 4 bases not matched to a gene; V was cut back by 5 bases and J by 4 bases. The CDR3, as DNA: TGTGCCAGCAGTCTGGGACTAGCGGATTACAATGAGCAGTTCTTC. Amino acids: CASSLGLADYNEQFF.

This clonotype has a count of ten or more. The chain uses TRBV4-3 and TRBJ1-6, with D perhaps TRBD1 (6 bases). V was trimmed by 4 bases and J by 2 bases, leaving 15 bases between them. Germline CDR1 is LGHNA and CDR2 is YSLEER. The CDR3 length is 17 residues. The CDR3: CASSPSQGRPYNSPLHF. Here the CDR3 DNA reads TGCGCCAGCAGCCCTAGCCAGGGGAGGCCCTATAATTCACCCCTCCACTTT.

This clonotype was detected a few times. The chain couples TRBV3-1 to TRBJ1-5, with 9 bases fitting TRBD1. Germline V lookup: CDR1 LGHDT, CDR2 YNNKEL (reference sequence). V lost 2 bases and J lost 7; bases outside the gene matches: 6. This CDR3 comprises 15 residues. CDR3 in DNA: TGTGCCAGCAGCCAATTCGTGACAGGGGGACAGCCCCAGCATTTT. It codes for CASSQFVTGGQPQHF.

This clonotype was found many times. V and J are TRBV6-5 and TRBJ2-1, with 10 nucleotides matching TRBD2. Germline V lookup: CDR1 MNHEY, CDR2 SVGAGI. Trimming cost V 2 bases and J 10 bases; bases outside gene matches: 11. The CDR3 is made up of 16 amino acids. In nucleotides, the CDR3 is TGTGCCAGCAGTTACATCACTAGCGGGACATTACGGGAGCAGTTCTTC. Residues: CASSYITSGTLREQFF.

The V gene is TRBV12-3 or TRBV12-4, the J gene TRBJ2-3; 7 bases match TRBD2. This CDR3 has 18 amino acids. V lost 7 bases and J lost 1; bases outside the gene matches: 17. The CDR3 reads CASTPGGSTRMGTDTQYF. CDR3 nucleotide sequence: TGTGCCAGCACCCCGGGGGGATCAACGCGCATGGGCACAGATACGCAGTATTTT.

This clonotype was found many times. V usage is TRBV7-2 and J usage is TRBJ2-1, with D possibly matching TRBD2 (5 bases). V dropped 1 base and J dropped 8 bases, with 15 bases sitting between them. The CDR3 covers 15 residues. In germline, CDR1 is SGHTA, CDR2 FQGNSA. The chain's CDR3 is CASSLDSGELYEQFF. The CDR3 bases are TGTGCCAGCAGCTTAGACAGCGGAGAGTTATATGAGCAGTTCTTC.

This clonotype was counted a few times. The chain uses TRBV2 and TRBJ2-3; tentative D call: TRBD2 (5 bases). V lost 7 bases and J 0 bases, leaving 11 bases between the germline ends. This CDR3 has 14 residues. The germline gives CDR1 SNHLY, CDR2 FYNNEI. The CDR3 region is CASTVWTSTDTQYF. CDR3 bases: TGTGCCAGCACAGTTTGGACTAGCACAGATACGCAGTATTTT. The full variable domain, in which reference TRBV2 and TRBJ2-3 provide the parts outside the CDR3, is EPEVTQTPSHQVTQMGQEVILRCVPISNHLYFYWYRQILGQKVEFLVSFYNNEISEKSEIFDDQFSVERPDGSNFTLKIRSTKLEDSAMYFCASTVWTSTDTQYFGPGTRLTVL.

This clonotype was counted a few times. The J gene is TRBJ1-5, the V gene TRBV18, with D unresolved. V was cut by 2 bases and J by 5 bases, with 10 bases left in between. CDR1 and CDR2 (germline): KGHSH, LQKENI. The CDR3 length is 14 residues. CDR3 sequence (DNA): TGTGCCAGCTCACCAGGGTCCCGGGATCAGCCCCAGCATTTT. This translates into CASSPGSRDQPQHF. The full variable domain, in which reference TRBV18 and TRBJ1-5 provide the parts outside the CDR3, is NAGVMQNPRHLVRRRGQEARLRCSPMKGHSHVYWYRQLPEEGLKFMVYLQKENIIDESGMPKERFSAEFPKEGPSILRIQQVVRGDSAAYFCASSPGSRDQPQHFGDGTRLSIL.

Ten or more counts support this clonotype. The rearrangement links TRBV5-4 to TRBJ2-1, with D perhaps matching TRBD1 (5 bases). Trimming cost V 4 bases and J 10 bases, with 12 bases left between them. Germline assignment: CDR1 SGHNT and CDR2 YYREEE (reference sequence). The CDR3 has 12 residues. DNA of the CDR3: TGTGCCAGCAGCCTCGACAGAAAGGAGCAGTTCTTC. Protein product: CASSLDRKEQFF.

The sample holds many counts of this clonotype. The CDR3 protein is CASSQGPGQGYEQYF. CDR3 DNA sequence: TGTGCCAGCAGCCAAGGACCGGGACAGGGGTACGAGCAGTACTTC. This chain links TRBV3-1 with TRBJ2-7, with 10 bases that match TRBD1. Germline CDR1 LGHDT, CDR2 YNNKEL (reference sequence). V lost 1 base to trimming and J lost 4 bases; unmatched junction nucleotides: 4. CDR3 length: 15 residues.

This clonotype was detected ten times or more. The rearrangement links TRBV6-6 to TRBJ2-1; TRBD2 matches at 10 bases. V shed 4 bases, J shed 10 bases, and the junction held 19 bases outside the gene matches. CDR3 length equals 18 residues. The germline V gene has CDR1 MNHNY and CDR2 SVGAGI (reference sequence). Written as DNA, the CDR3 is TGTGCCAGCAGTTCCCCTCCGACTAGCGGGTTTTCATTCGGGGAGCAGTTCTTC. It encodes CASSSPPTSGFSFGEQFF.

The chain carries TRBV10-3 and TRBJ2-7; a possible D gene is TRBD1 (6 bases). CDR1 is ENHRY, CDR2 SYGVKD, per germline. With 6 bases removed from V and 0 bases from J, the gap between germline ends came to 12 bases. The CDR3 totals 14 residues. The CDR3 region is CAISAGTISYEQYF. CDR3 nucleotides: TGTGCCATCAGCGCCGGGACAATCTCCTACGAGCAGTACTTC.

As for this clonotype: Possible read error: a much larger clone is one base away. The genes are TRBV6-5 and TRBJ2-2; TRBD1 is a possible D gene (5 bases). V lost 6 bases, J lost 8 bases, and 13 bases lay in between. CDR3 length equals 13 residues. CDR1 MNHEY and CDR2 SVGAGI come from the germline V gene. As DNA, the CDR3 is TGTGCCAGCAGCCTCTCAGGGAAGGGGGAGCTGTTTTTT. This gives the protein CASSLSGKGELFF.

This clonotype has ten or more counts. This chain uses TRBV4-3 with TRBJ2-1, with 9 bases that match TRBD2. The CDR3 sequence is 16 residues long. V was pared by 4 bases and J by 10 bases, with 14 bases of the junction left unmatched. CDR1 LGHNA and CDR2 YSLEER come from the germline V gene. CDR3 sequence (DNA): TGCGCCAGCAGCCGCGAGATAGGTAGCGGGAGCCGGGAGCAGTTCTTC. It yields the protein CASSREIGSGSREQFF.

This clonotype was seen a handful of times. The V and J genes are TRBV7-2 and TRBJ1-5, with D possibly being TRBD1 (6 bases). The V end lost 6 bases, the J end lost 2 bases, and 23 bases lay between the germline ends. Germline CDR1 SGHTA, CDR2 FQGNSA. This CDR3 spans 18 amino acids. As DNA, the CDR3 is TGTGCCAGCAGTTTCCGGGGACACGCTCGTGGGGGCAATCAGCCCCAGCATTTT. Translated: CASSFRGHARGGNQPQHF.